The present T cell receptor (beta chain) was sequenced within a study of lymphopenia after photon versus proton radiotherapy. This table comes from immunoSEQ multiplex PCR, and its TCRdb copy is limited to in-frame clones, with some not included. The sample holds some 55,000 clones, more than 70% seen once. Study findings and constraints: Survival link was tested only in deceased patients; proton benefit remains a possibility. Under photons, naive T cells and diversity fell while effector/memory populations rose. Post-nadir TCR diversity decline inversely tracked overall survival among those who died. After lymphocyte nadir, photon-treated repertoires showed oligoclonal expansion, especially CD8+ Temra.

Of note for this clone: Its antigen is not identified.

Germline-derived CDR1 and CDR2 are SGHTS and YDEGEE. The CDR3 extends over 14 amino acids. V lost 7 bases, J lost 10 bases, and 11 bases stayed unmatched. V is TRBV5-8 and J is TRBJ2-1; 10 nucleotides agree with TRBD2. The clonotype was recovered from a man aged 50-60 years with gastric cancer. The specimen comprised peripheral blood, sampled from a patient treated with photon-based radiotherapy. In DNA form, the CDR3 reads TGTGCCAGCGGAATAGCGGGAGGATTAGGCGAGCAGTTCTTC. This sequence encodes CASGIAGGLGEQFF.